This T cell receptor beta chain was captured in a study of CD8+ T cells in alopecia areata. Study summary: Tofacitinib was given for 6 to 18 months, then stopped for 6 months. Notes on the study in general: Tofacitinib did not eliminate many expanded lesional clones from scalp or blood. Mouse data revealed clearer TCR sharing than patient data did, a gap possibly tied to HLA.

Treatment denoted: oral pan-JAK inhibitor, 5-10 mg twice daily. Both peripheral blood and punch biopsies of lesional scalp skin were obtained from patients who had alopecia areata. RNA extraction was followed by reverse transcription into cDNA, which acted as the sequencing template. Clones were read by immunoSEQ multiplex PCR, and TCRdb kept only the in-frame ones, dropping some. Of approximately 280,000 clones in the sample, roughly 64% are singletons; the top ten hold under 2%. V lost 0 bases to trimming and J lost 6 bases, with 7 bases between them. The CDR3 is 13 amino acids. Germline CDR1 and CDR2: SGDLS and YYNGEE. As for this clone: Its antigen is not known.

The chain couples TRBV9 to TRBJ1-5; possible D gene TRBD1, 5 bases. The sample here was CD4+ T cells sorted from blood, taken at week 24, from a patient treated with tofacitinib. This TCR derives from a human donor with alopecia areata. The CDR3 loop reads CASSVGQIQPQHF. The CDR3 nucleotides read TGTGCCAGCAGCGTAGGACAGATTCAGCCCCAGCATTTT.